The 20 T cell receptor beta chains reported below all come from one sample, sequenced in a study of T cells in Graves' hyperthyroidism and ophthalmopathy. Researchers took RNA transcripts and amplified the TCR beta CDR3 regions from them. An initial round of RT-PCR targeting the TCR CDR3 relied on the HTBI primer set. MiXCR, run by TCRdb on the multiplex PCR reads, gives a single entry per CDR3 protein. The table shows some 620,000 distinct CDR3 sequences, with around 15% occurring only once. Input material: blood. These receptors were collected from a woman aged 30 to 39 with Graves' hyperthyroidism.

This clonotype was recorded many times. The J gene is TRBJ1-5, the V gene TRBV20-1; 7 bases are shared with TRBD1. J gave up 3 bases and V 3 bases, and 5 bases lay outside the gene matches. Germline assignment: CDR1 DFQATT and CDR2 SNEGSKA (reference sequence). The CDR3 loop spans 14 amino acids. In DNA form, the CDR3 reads TGCAGTGCTAGGGAAGGGACAGTCAATCAGCCCCAGCATTTT. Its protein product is CSAREGTVNQPQHF.

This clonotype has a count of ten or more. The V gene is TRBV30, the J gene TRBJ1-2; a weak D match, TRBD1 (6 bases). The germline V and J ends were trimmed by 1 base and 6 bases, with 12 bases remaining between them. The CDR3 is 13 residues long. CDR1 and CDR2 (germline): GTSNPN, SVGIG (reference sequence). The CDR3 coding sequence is TGTGCCTGGAGTGGACAGGTGATCGATGGCTACACCTTC. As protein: CAWSGQVIDGYTF. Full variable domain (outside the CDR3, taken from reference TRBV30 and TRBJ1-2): SQTIHQWPATLVQPVGSPLSLECTVEGTSNPNLYWYRQAAGRGLQLLFYSVGIGQISSEVPQNLSASRPQDRQFILSSKKLLLSDSGFYLCAWSGQVIDGYTFGSGTRLTVV.

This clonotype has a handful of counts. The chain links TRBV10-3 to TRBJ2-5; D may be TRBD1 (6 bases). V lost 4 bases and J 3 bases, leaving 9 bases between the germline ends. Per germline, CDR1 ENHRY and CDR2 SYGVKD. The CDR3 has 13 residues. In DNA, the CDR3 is TGTGCCATCAGTGGGACAGTTAAAGAGACCCAGTACTTC. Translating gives CAISGTVKETQYF.

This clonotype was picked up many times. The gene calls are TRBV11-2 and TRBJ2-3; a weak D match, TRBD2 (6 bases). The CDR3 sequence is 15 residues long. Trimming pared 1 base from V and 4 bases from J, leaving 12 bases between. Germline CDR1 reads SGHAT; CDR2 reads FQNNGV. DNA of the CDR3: TGTGCCAGCAGCTTAGCGATGTTAGCGGCAGATACGCAGTATTTT. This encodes CASSLAMLAADTQYF.

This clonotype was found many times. Here the CDR3 DNA reads TGTGCCAGCAGCCAAGAGTCGCTGAGCACTGAAGCTTTCTTT. It encodes CASSQESLSTEAFF. This chain uses TRBV3-1 with TRBJ1-1; D is undetermined. The CDR3 is 14 amino acids. V was shortened by 0 bases and J by 4 bases, with 9 bases between the two germline ends. Germline values: CDR1 LGHDT, CDR2 YNNKEL (reference sequence).

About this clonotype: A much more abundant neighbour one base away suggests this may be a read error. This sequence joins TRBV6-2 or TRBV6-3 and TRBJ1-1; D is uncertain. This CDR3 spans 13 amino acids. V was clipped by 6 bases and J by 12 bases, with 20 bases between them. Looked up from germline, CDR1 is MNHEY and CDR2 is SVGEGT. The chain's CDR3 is CASRSLYMGGTFF. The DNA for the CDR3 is TGTGCCAGCAGGTCCCTCTACATGGGAGGGACTTTCTTT.

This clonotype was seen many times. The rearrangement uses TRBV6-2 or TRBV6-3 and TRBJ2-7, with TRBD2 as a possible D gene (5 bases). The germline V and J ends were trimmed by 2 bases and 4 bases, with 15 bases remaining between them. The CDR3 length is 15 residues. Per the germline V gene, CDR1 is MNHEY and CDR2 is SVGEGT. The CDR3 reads CASSYGEPGRYEQYF. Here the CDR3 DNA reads TGTGCCAGCAGTTACGGGGAGCCTGGGCGGTACGAGCAGTACTTC.

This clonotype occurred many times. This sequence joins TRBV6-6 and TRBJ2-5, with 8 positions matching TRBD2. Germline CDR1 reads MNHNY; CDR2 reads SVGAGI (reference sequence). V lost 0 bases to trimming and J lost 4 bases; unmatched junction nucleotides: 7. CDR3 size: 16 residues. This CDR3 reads CASSYSLAGSGETQYF. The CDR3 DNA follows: TGTGCCAGCAGTTACTCCCTAGCGGGCTCGGGAGAGACCCAGTACTTC.

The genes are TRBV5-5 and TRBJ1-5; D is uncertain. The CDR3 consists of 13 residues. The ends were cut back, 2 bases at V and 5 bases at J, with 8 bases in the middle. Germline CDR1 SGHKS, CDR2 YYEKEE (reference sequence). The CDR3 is CASSFASDQPQHF. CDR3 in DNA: TGTGCCAGCAGCTTTGCCTCCGATCAGCCCCAGCATTTT.

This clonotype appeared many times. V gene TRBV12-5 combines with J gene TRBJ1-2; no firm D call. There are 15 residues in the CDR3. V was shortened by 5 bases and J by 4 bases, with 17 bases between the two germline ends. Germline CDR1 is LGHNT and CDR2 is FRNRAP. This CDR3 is CASGPRWKVGYGYTF. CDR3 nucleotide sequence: TGTGCTAGTGGTCCAAGGTGGAAGGTTGGCTATGGCTACACCTTC.

The CDR3 DNA reads as TGTGCCAGTAGAGACGGCTCTAACTATGGCTACACCTTC. This translates into CASRDGSNYGYTF. The chain couples TRBV19 to TRBJ1-2; D remains ambiguous. V lost 6 bases and J lost 0, with 8 bases in between. Per the germline V gene, CDR1 is LNHDA and CDR2 is SQIVND (reference sequence). The CDR3 runs to 13 residues.

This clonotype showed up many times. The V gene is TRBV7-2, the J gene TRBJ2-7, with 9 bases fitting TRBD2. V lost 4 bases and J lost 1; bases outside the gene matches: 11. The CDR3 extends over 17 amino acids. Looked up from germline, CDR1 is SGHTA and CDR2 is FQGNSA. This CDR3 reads CASSSNPRTSASYEQYF. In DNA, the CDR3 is TGTGCCAGCAGCTCCAACCCCAGGACTAGCGCATCCTACGAGCAGTACTTC.

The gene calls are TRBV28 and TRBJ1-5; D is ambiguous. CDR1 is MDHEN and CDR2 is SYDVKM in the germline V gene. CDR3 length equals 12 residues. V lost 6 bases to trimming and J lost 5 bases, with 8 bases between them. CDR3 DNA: TGTGCCAGCAGCAATCGCGATCAGCCCCAGCATTTT. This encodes CASSNRDQPQHF.

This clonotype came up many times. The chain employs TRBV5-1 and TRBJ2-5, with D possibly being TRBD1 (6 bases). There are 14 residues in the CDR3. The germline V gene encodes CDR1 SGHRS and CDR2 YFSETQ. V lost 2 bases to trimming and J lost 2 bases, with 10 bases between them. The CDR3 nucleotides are TGCGCCAGCAGCTTCACAGGGCTGCAAGAGACCCAGTACTTC. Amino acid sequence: CASSFTGLQETQYF. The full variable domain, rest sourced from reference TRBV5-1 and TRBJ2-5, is KAGVTQTPRYLIKTRGQQVTLSCSPISGHRSVSWYQQTPGQGLQFLFEYFSETQRNKGNFPGRFSGRQFSNSRSEMNVSTLELGDSALYLCASSFTGLQETQYFGPGTRLLVL.

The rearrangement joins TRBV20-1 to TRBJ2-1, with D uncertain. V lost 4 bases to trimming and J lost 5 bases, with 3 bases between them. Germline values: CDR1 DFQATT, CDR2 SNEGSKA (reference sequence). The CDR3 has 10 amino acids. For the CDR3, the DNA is TGCAGTGCTATAAACAATGAGCAGTTCTTC. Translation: CSAINNEQFF.

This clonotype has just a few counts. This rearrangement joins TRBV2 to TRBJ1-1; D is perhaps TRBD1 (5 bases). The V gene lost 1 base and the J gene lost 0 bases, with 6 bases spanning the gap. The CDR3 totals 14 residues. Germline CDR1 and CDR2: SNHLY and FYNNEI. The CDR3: CASSEGQLNTEAFF. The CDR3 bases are TGTGCCAGCAGTGAAGGACAGCTGAACACTGAAGCTTTCTTT.

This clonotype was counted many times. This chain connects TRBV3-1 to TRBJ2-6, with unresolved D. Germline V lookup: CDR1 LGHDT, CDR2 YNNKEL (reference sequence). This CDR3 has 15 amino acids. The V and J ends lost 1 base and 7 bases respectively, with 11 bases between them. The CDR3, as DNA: TGTGCCAGCAGCCAAGGCTCTCTGGGAGCCAACGTCCTGACTTTC. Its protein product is CASSQGSLGANVLTF.

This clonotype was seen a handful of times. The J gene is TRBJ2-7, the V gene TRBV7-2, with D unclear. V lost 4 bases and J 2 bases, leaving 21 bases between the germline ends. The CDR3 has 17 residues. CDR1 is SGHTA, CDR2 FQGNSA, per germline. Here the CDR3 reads CASSYAPIPDVTYEQYF. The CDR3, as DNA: TGTGCCAGCAGCTACGCCCCAATCCCGGACGTCACCTACGAGCAGTACTTC.

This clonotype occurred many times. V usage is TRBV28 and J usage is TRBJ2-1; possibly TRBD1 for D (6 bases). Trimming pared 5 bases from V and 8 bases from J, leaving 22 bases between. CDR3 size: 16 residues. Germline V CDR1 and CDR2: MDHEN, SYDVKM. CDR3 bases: TGTGCCAGCAGTACCTACCCTGGGACATCGAAAGATGAGCAGTTCTTC. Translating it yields CASSTYPGTSKDEQFF.

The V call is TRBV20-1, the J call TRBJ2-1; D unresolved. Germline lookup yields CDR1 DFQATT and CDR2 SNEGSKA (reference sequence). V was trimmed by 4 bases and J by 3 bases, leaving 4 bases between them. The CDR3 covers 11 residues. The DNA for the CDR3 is TGCAGTGCTAAGGACTACAATGAGCAGTTCTTC. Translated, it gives CSAKDYNEQFF.